This is a list of T cell receptor beta chains from one sample in a study of early T cells in non-severe SARS-CoV-2 infection. TCRdb reprocessed the 5' RACE reads via MiXCR and lists one record per CDR3 protein. Of around 83,000 distinct CDR3 sequences listed, 12% are singletons. The source was whole blood, collected at baseline. The receptors derive from an adult who was a healthcare worker with PCR-confirmed SARS-CoV-2 infection or an uninfected control (not recorded which). CDR3s include the opening cysteine and the closing phenylalanine or tryptophan.

v_gene	j_gene	CDR3aa
TRBV12-3/TRBV12-4	TRBJ2-2	CASSLARQYSNTGELFF
TRBV19	TRBJ2-5	CASSIYSSGRETQYF
TRBV7-9	TRBJ2-2	CASSPGQIRTGELFF
TRBV6-5	TRBJ1-1	CASSPDGFRGTEAFF
TRBV14	TRBJ2-3	CASSHSAGASTSADTQYF
TRBV10-3	TRBJ2-2	CAISEALTGELFF
TRBV7-3	TRBJ2-2	CASSPTGGRTGELFF
TRBV18	TRBJ1-3	CASSPKEAYGNTIYF
TRBV20-1	TRBJ1-1	CSARGGQREMNTEAFF
TRBV11-3	TRBJ2-2	CASSPHIMRELFF
TRBV28	TRBJ2-7	CASSFPRASGRAVSSYEQYF
TRBV6-5	TRBJ2-3	CASQDWETSTDTQYF
TRBV6-2/TRBV6-3	TRBJ1-6	CASSNRGGNSPLHF
TRBV7-6	TRBJ2-5	CASSFGGTGETQYF
TRBV13	TRBJ2-1	CASSFPEEAVASGRPDNEQFF
TRBV12-3/TRBV12-4	TRBJ2-3	CASTPTIWTDTQYF
TRBV12-3/TRBV12-4	TRBJ2-3	CASSPAGVGITDTQYF
TRBV20-1	TRBJ2-3	CRALAGGPSDTQYF
TRBV24-1	TRBJ2-2	CATSDPGLPNTGELFF
TRBV4-1	TRBJ1-2	CASSQTLRLPSYTF
TRBV5-1	TRBJ2-7	CASSPGLATSYEQYF
TRBV15	TRBJ1-2	CATSSPVQDYGYTF
TRBV29-1	TRBJ2-5	CSVSSEQETQYF